This TCR beta chain is drawn from a study of neurological immune-mediated disorders. Overall study findings and caveats: Because no CDR3 amino acid sequences were shared across subjects by expanded clones, private repertoires were suggested in all groups.

cDNA was made by 5'RACE with 10-nucleotide random UMIs. Every sequencing run produced over 180 million TCR-beta sequences, and the sequences from any one run covered 15-18 subjects. TCRdb redid the calling of the 5' RACE reads with MiXCR, one entry per CDR3 protein. The sample yields under 65,000 distinct CDR3 sequences, about 24% seen once. The time point here: technical triplicate 2. The starting material, 2 million PBMCs stored at -80 C, gave rise to the unsorted libraries. Trimming left V 6 bases short and J 2 bases short, with 4 bases between. Germline V gives CDR1 DFQATT, CDR2 SNEGSKA (reference sequence). The CDR3 runs 10 residues. This clonotype was detected many times. The antigen is not known.

V is TRBV20-1 and J is TRBJ2-5; the D is unclear. The sequenced sample consisted of PBMCs. The receptor comes from a man aged 55 to 70 with HTLV-1-associated myelopathy (HAM/TSP). The CDR3, as DNA: TGCAGTGCGGAGCAAGAGACCCAGTACTTC. Translated: CSAEQETQYF.